The 12 T cell receptor beta chains given below trace back to one sample, sequenced in a study of OX40 agonist ivuxolimab in advanced cancers. Clones were read by immunoSEQ multiplex PCR, and TCRdb kept only the in-frame ones, dropping some. The sample includes 72,000 or so clones, about 90% of them seen just once. Sequencing used CD4+ or CD8+ T cells sorted from blood, obtained in a trial of the OX40 agonist ivuxolimab. These receptors were obtained from an adult with an advanced solid tumor such as melanoma, head and neck, liver or kidney cancer.

The genes are TRBV4-1 and TRBJ1-5; TRBD1 might be the D (6 bases). The germline gives CDR1 MGHRA, CDR2 YSYEKL. This CDR3 contains 15 residues. Trimming took off 1 base at V and 4 bases at J, with 11 bases between the two ends. This chain's CDR3 is CASSQGLRGNQPQHF. The CDR3 DNA reads as TGCGCCAGCAGCCAAGGGCTCAGGGGAAATCAGCCCCAGCATTTT.

The table lists this clone with a count of one. The chain is built from TRBV7-3 and TRBJ2-2; D is perhaps TRBD1 (6 bases). The germline V gene encodes CDR1 SGHTA and CDR2 FQGTGA. V gave up 1 base and J gave up 4 bases, with 13 bases separating them. The CDR3 runs 16 residues. CDR3 sequence (DNA): TGTGCCAGCAGCTTAATCAGGGGTACGGGCACCGGGGAGCTGTTTTTT. Translated: CASSLIRGTGTGELFF.

This rearrangement joins TRBV6-5 to TRBJ1-1; 8 bases are shared with TRBD1. The ends lost 4 bases at V and 11 bases at J; junction bases unmatched: 6. The CDR3 spans 12 residues. The V gene's germline CDR1 is MNHEY and CDR2 SVGAGI. The CDR3 DNA is TGTGCCAGCAGTTCGACAGGGGTGGGCGCTTTCTTT. Translated: CASSSTGVGAFF.

V is TRBV28 and J is TRBJ1-5; no definite D call. Trimming pared 2 bases from V and 4 bases from J, leaving 9 bases between. Germline CDR1 and CDR2: MDHEN and SYDVKM. The CDR3 runs 14 residues. The CDR3 loop is CASSLTVGNQPQHF. The CDR3 bases are TGTGCCAGCAGTTTAACAGTGGGGAATCAGCCCCAGCATTTT.

The chain has TRBV5-4 and TRBJ2-7, with D possibly matching TRBD2 (6 bases). Between the trimmed V and J ends, which lost 0 bases and 1 base, there was a span of 11 bases. Germline CDR1 reads SGHNT; CDR2 reads YYREEE (reference sequence). The CDR3 covers 15 residues. Written as DNA, the CDR3 is TGTGCCAGCAGCTTGGGGGGGGTCCTTTCCTACGAGCAGTACTTC. This gives the protein CASSLGGVLSYEQYF. Supplemented by reference TRBV5-4 and TRBJ2-7, the full variable domain reads ETGVTQSPTHLIKTRGQQVTLRCSSQSGHNTVSWYQQALGQGPQFIFQYYREEENGRGNFPPRFSGLQFPNYSSELNVNALELDDSALYLCASSLGGVLSYEQYFGPGTRLTVT.

This chain joins TRBV28 and TRBJ1-1; D is unclear. V was pared by 5 bases and J by 10 bases, with 23 bases between. Germline V gene data show CDR1 as MDHEN and CDR2 as SYDVKM. The CDR3 is 15 amino acids. DNA of the CDR3: TGTGCCAGCAGTCTTATTGGGCCTGGGCAGGCACGAGCTTTCTTT. Protein: CASSLIGPGQARAFF.

V and J are TRBV5-4 and TRBJ2-1; TRBD1 aligns across 7 bases. The CDR3 covers 18 residues. J gave up 3 bases and V 2 bases, and 14 bases lay outside the gene matches. In germline, CDR1 is SGHNT, CDR2 YYREEE (reference sequence). The CDR3 DNA follows: TGTGCCAGCAGCTTTCAAGTCCGACAGGGCGGAATCTACAATGAGCAGTTCTTC. Amino acids: CASSFQVRQGGIYNEQFF. The full variable domain, completed using reference TRBV5-4 and TRBJ2-1, is ETGVTQSPTHLIKTRGQQVTLRCSSQSGHNTVSWYQQALGQGPQFIFQYYREEENGRGNFPPRFSGLQFPNYSSELNVNALELDDSALYLCASSFQVRQGGIYNEQFFGPGTRLTVL.

This clone was observed a handful of times. The chain links TRBV5-1 to TRBJ1-1; no reliable D call. Trimming cost V 4 bases and J 5 bases, with 9 bases left between them. The germline V gene has CDR1 SGHRS and CDR2 YFSETQ. The CDR3 contains 12 residues. The CDR3 here is CASSAQSTEAFF. For the CDR3, the DNA is TGCGCCAGCAGCGCCCAGTCGACTGAAGCTTTCTTT.

The chain employs TRBV19 and TRBJ2-2; 8 bases line up with TRBD2. The CDR3 covers 17 residues. Germline CDR1 reads LNHDA; CDR2 reads SQIVND (reference sequence). Trimming took 3 bases from V and 4 from J; bases not matched to a gene: 10. The CDR3 DNA sequence: TGTGCCAGTAGTATCTGGAGCGGGAGTATCGGCACCGGGGAGCTGTTTTTT. The encoded protein is CASSIWSGSIGTGELFF.

This clone was detected once. Relative to the germline gene, one junction end is altered; a read error may explain this. CDR3: CASSPREGRNGQFF. The CDR3 bases are TGTGCCAGCAGTCCTCGGGAGGGGCGCAATGGGCAGTTCTTC. The chain carries TRBV27 and TRBJ2-1; 8 bases fit TRBD2. This CDR3 region has 14 residues. Germline CDR1 reads MNHEY; CDR2 reads SMNVEV (reference sequence).

J is TRBJ2-7 and V is TRBV5-1; D uncertain. There are 14 residues in the CDR3. The germline gives CDR1 SGHRS, CDR2 YFSETQ. V was clipped by 3 bases and J by 0 bases, with 10 bases between them. The CDR3 bases are TGCGCCAGCAGCTCGTTGAGCAGCTCCTACGAGCAGTACTTC. Translated: CASSSLSSSYEQYF.

The CDR3 protein is CASSLKYSNQPQHF. The CDR3 DNA reads TGTGCCAGCAGTTTAAAGTATAGCAATCAGCCCCAGCATTTT. The rearrangement joins TRBV28 to TRBJ1-5; D call uncertain. The germline V and J ends were trimmed by 2 bases and 0 bases, with 5 bases remaining between them. Germline V gene sequence: CDR1 MDHEN, CDR2 SYDVKM. The CDR3 length is 14 residues. The full variable domain, with the rest looked up from reference TRBV28 and TRBJ1-5, is DVKVTQSSRYLVKRTGEKVFLECVQDMDHENMFWYRQDPGLGLRLIYFSYDVKMKEKGDIPEGYSVSREKKERFSLILESASTNQTSMYLCASSLKYSNQPQHFGDGTRLSIL.